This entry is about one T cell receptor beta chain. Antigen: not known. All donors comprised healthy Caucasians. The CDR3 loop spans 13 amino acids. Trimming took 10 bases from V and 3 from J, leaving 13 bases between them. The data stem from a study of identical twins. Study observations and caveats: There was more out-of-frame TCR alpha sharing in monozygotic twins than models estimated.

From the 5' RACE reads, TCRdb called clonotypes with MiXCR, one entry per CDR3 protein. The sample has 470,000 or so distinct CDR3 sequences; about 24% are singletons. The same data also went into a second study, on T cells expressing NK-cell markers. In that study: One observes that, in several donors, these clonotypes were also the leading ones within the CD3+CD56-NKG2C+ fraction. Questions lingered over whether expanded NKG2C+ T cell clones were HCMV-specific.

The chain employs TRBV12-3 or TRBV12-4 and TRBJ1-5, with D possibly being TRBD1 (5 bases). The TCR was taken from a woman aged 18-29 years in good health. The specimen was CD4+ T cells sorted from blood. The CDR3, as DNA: TGTGCCACCAATGACAGACTCAATCAGCCCCAGCATTTT. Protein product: CATNDRLNQPQHF.